A selection of T cell receptor beta chains follows, all from one sample in a study of identical twins. One entry per CDR3 protein results from TCRdb running MiXCR on the 5' RACE reads. The repertoire holds some 96,000 distinct CDR3 sequences, roughly 6% seen once, with less than 15% in the top ten. Sequencing was performed on memory T cells sorted from blood. All receptors come from a woman between 45 and 65 years old in good health. Both conserved end residues are part of each CDR3. D genes are given only for firm matches. Clone sizes are given selectively: once, few, many, or a class where the clone is expanded.

V gene,CDR3 length,J gene,D gene,clone size,CDR3 protein,CDR3 DNA
TRBV20-1,13,TRBJ2-1,-,-,CSAPLTAASEQFF,TGCAGTGCGCCCCTCACGGCCGCTTCCGAGCAGTTCTTC
TRBV13,19,TRBJ2-1,TRBD2,few,CASSPGLAGIGRFYNEQFF,TGTGCCAGCAGCCCGGGACTAGCGGGGATCGGCCGATTCTACAATGAGCAGTTCTTC
TRBV19,15,TRBJ1-3,-,many,CASSILGSSGNTIYF,TGTGCCAGTAGTATATTAGGGAGTTCTGGAAACACCATATATTTT
TRBV29-1,15,TRBJ1-5,TRBD1,few,CSVARQGWSNQPQHF,TGCAGCGTCGCAAGACAGGGCTGGAGCAATCAGCCCCAGCATTTT
TRBV6-1,14,TRBJ1-1,-,few,CASPARDTYTEAFF,TGTGCCAGTCCGGCGCGGGACACATACACTGAAGCTTTCTTT
TRBV12-3/TRBV12-4,12,TRBJ1-2,-,many,CASSLDPAGYTF,TGTGCCAGCAGCCTTGACCCGGCTGGCTACACCTTC
TRBV7-2,14,TRBJ2-5,-,many,CASSQGQGGETQYF,TGTGCCAGCAGCCAAGGACAGGGAGGGGAGACCCAGTACTTC
TRBV5-1,14,TRBJ1-3,-,many,CASSLAGVGNTIYF,TGCGCCAGCAGCTTGGCCGGAGTTGGAAACACCATATATTTT
TRBV20-1,15,TRBJ2-1,-,-,CSASGSMLSYNEQFF,TGCAGTGCTAGCGGGAGTATGTTATCCTACAATGAGCAGTTCTTC
TRBV4-1,15,TRBJ1-5,TRBD1,many,CASSQDRDGNQPQHF,TGCGCCAGCAGCCAGGACAGGGACGGCAATCAGCCCCAGCATTTT
TRBV5-1,15,TRBJ2-2,TRBD2,many,CASSLGGKNTGELFF,TGCGCCAGCAGCCTGGGGGGGAAGAACACCGGGGAGCTGTTTTTT
TRBV20-1,14,TRBJ2-1,-,many,CSGALGREQIEQFF,TGCAGTGGGGCCCTCGGCCGGGAACAAATTGAGCAGTTCTTC
TRBV6-5,14,TRBJ1-5,-,-,CASRSLRLDQPQHF,TGTGCCAGCAGAAGCCTAAGGTTGGATCAGCCCCAGCATTTT
TRBV30,14,TRBJ2-1,TRBD2,-,CAWSGGRGDNEQFF,TGTGCCTGGAGTGGCGGGAGGGGGGACAATGAGCAGTTCTTC
TRBV4-2,16,TRBJ2-2,TRBD1,many,CASSQVGQGNTGELFF,TGTGCCAGCAGCCAAGTAGGACAGGGGAACACCGGGGAGCTGTTTTTT
TRBV20-1,18,TRBJ2-1,TRBD2,-,CSARVGLASGPLLNEQFF,TGCAGTGCTAGAGTGGGCCTAGCTAGCGGGCCTCTTCTTAATGAGCAGTTCTTC
TRBV4-1,15,TRBJ2-7,TRBD1,many,CASSQPGQGRGEQYF,TGCGCCAGCAGCCAGCCGGGACAGGGACGTGGCGAGCAGTACTTC
TRBV20-1,12,TRBJ1-1,-,many,CSASVGDTEAFF,TGCAGTGCTAGTGTAGGTGACACTGAAGCTTTCTTT
TRBV2,11,TRBJ1-2,-,few,CASKNRRGYTF,TGTGCCAGCAAGAATCGGCGCGGCTACACCTTC
TRBV25-1,15,TRBJ2-5,TRBD1,many,CASSPPDRGKGTQYF,TGTGCCAGCAGTCCCCCCGACAGGGGCAAAGGGACCCAGTACTTC
TRBV24-1,20,TRBJ2-1,TRBD2,-,CATSDPTSGRAQANYNEQFF,TGTGCCACCAGTGACCCGACTAGCGGGAGGGCCCAGGCGAATTACAATGAGCAGTTCTTC
TRBV29-1,14,TRBJ2-1,TRBD2,many,CSVPKAGVGGGEFF,TGCAGCGTACCCAAGGCGGGAGTGGGAGGCGGGGAGTTCTTC
TRBV4-1,18,TRBJ2-7,TRBD1,many,CASSQGVLAGKGGNEQYF,TGCGCCAGCAGCCAAGGGGTGTTAGCAGGGAAAGGGGGCAACGAGCAGTACTTC
TRBV5-1,13,TRBJ2-1,TRBD1,few,CASGDNRGNEQFF,TGCGCCAGCGGAGACAACAGGGGCAATGAGCAGTTCTTC
TRBV11-3,13,TRBJ1-5,-,few,CASSVRGGQPQHF,TGTGCCAGCAGCGTCAGGGGAGGGCAGCCCCAGCATTTT
TRBV18,15,TRBJ1-1,TRBD1,many,CASSKDRGRDTEAFF,TGTGCCAGCTCAAAGGACAGGGGGCGAGACACTGAAGCTTTCTTT
TRBV7-9,12,TRBJ2-7,-,many,CASSSTRYEQYF,TGTGCCAGCAGCTCGACCAGGTACGAGCAGTACTTC
TRBV20-1,15,TRBJ2-5,TRBD2,-,CSASPGGGRGETQYF,TGCAGTGCTAGCCCCGGGGGAGGGAGAGGAGAGACCCAGTACTTC
TRBV4-1,16,TRBJ2-2,TRBD2,many,CASSQATAGATGELFF,TGCGCCAGCAGCCAAGCTACAGCGGGAGCCACCGGGGAGCTGTTTTTT
TRBV5-1,12,TRBJ2-1,TRBD1,-,CASSLADRPQFF,TGCGCCAGCAGCTTGGCGGACAGGCCGCAGTTCTTC
TRBV6-2/TRBV6-3,15,TRBJ2-1,-,many,CASSFSSEWDNEQFF,TGTGCCAGCAGTTTCTCCTCGGAGTGGGACAATGAGCAGTTCTTC
TRBV5-1,14,TRBJ1-4,-,many,CASTRPGANEKLFF,TGCGCCAGCACCCGCCCAGGCGCTAATGAAAAACTGTTTTTT
TRBV2,13,TRBJ1-1,-,-,CASTTAWNTEAFF,TGTGCCAGCACCACCGCCTGGAACACTGAAGCTTTCTTT
TRBV27,11,TRBJ2-1,-,many,CASGPYNEQFF,TGTGCCAGCGGACCATACAATGAGCAGTTCTTC
TRBV27,12,TRBJ1-6,-,many,CASSFPYSPLHF,TGTGCCAGCAGTTTCCCTTATTCACCCCTCCACTTT
TRBV7-2,15,TRBJ1-4,-,many,CASSTKKALREKLFF,TGTGCCAGCAGCACGAAAAAGGCGTTGCGTGAAAAACTGTTTTTT
TRBV12-3/TRBV12-4,13,TRBJ1-1,-,many,CATRQDRDTEAFF,TGTGCCACCCGACAGGACCGAGACACTGAAGCTTTCTTT
TRBV19,13,TRBJ2-5,TRBD1,-,CASSTQGAETQYF,TGTGCCAGTAGTACCCAGGGGGCAGAGACCCAGTACTTC
TRBV21-1,15,TRBJ1-1,-,few,CASSQDLGGFTEAFF,TGTGCCAGCAGCCAAGACTTAGGGGGTTTCACTGAAGCTTTCTTT
TRBV28,14,TRBJ2-1,-,few,CASSFQESYNEQFF,TGTGCCAGCAGTTTCCAGGAGTCCTACAATGAGCAGTTCTTC
TRBV12-3/TRBV12-4,15,TRBJ2-1,TRBD2,many,CASSISGAVYNEQFF,TGTGCCAGCAGTATTAGCGGGGCGGTCTACAATGAGCAGTTCTTC